The rows below give T cell receptor beta chains drawn from one sample of a study of blood T cell repertoires in COVID-19. Profiled with immunoSEQ multiplex PCR; TCRdb holds only in-frame clones, not every one. Of under 300,000 clones in the sample, approximately 86% were seen once. Specimen: PBMCs or T cells enriched from blood (not recorded which). These TCRs come from a woman aged 40 to 50 with acute COVID-19. Each CDR3 is given with its conserved first and last residue. D genes are given only for firm matches. Size is stated for part of the rows, as once, few or many counts, or as a class when the clone is expanded.

v_call: TRBV11-3
d_call: .
j_call: TRBJ2-1
clone_size: .
cdr3_nt: TGTGCCAGCAGCTTAGGGTTGACAAGTGAGCAGTTCTTC
cdr3_aa: CASSLGLTSEQFF

v_call: TRBV18
d_call: .
j_call: TRBJ1-5
clone_size: .
cdr3_nt: TGTGCCAGCTCACCACGGGGCTCCCAGCCCCAGCATTTT
cdr3_aa: CASSPRGSQPQHF

v_call: TRBV19
d_call: TRBD2
j_call: TRBJ2-7
clone_size: .
cdr3_nt: TGTGCCAGTAGTACCGGGACTAGCACCCACGAGCAGTACTTC
cdr3_aa: CASSTGTSTHEQYF

v_call: TRBV5-1
d_call: TRBD2
j_call: TRBJ2-2
clone_size: once
cdr3_nt: TGCGCCAGCGATCCGGGACTAGCGGATATAGGCGGGGAGCTGTTTTTT
cdr3_aa: CASDPGLADIGGELFF

v_call: TRBV24-1
d_call: TRBD1
j_call: TRBJ1-2
clone_size: .
cdr3_nt: TGTGCCACCAGTGGCGGACAGGGGGTTAGGTATGGCTACACCTTC
cdr3_aa: CATSGGQGVRYGYTF

v_call: TRBV27
d_call: TRBD2
j_call: TRBJ2-7
clone_size: .
cdr3_nt: TGTGCCAGCAGGGGACTAGCGGGATTCTACGAGCAGTACTTC
cdr3_aa: CASRGLAGFYEQYF

v_call: TRBV7-9
d_call: .
j_call: TRBJ2-3
clone_size: .
cdr3_nt: TGTGCCAGCAGCACACAGGGTTACACAGATACGCAGTATTTT
cdr3_aa: CASSTQGYTDTQYF

v_call: TRBV7-3
d_call: .
j_call: TRBJ2-4
clone_size: once
cdr3_nt: TGTGCCAGCAGCTTAGGTGGGGGGATTAACATTCAGTACTTC
cdr3_aa: CASSLGGGINIQYF

v_call: TRBV5-6
d_call: .
j_call: TRBJ1-1
clone_size: .
cdr3_nt: TGTGCCAGCAGCGGAACAGGGTTGGACCTTTCGCCTGAAGCTTTCTTT
cdr3_aa: CASSGTGLDLSPEAFF

v_call: TRBV5-1
d_call: .
j_call: TRBJ2-7
clone_size: .
cdr3_nt: TGCGCCAGCAGCCACGGACTCAACCTCTACGAGCAGTACTTC
cdr3_aa: CASSHGLNLYEQYF

v_call: TRBV24-1
d_call: TRBD1
j_call: TRBJ2-1
clone_size: few
cdr3_nt: TGTGCCACCAGTGAGGCGGACAGGGGAAGGGAGCAGTTCTTC
cdr3_aa: CATSEADRGREQFF

v_call: TRBV19
d_call: .
j_call: TRBJ1-1
clone_size: .
cdr3_nt: TGTGCCAGTAGTATACCGGGGGTGAACACTGAAGCTTTCTTT
cdr3_aa: CASSIPGVNTEAFF

v_call: TRBV5-5
d_call: .
j_call: TRBJ1-5
clone_size: .
cdr3_nt: TGTGCCAGCAGCGTCGCGACAGGTAGCAATCAGCCCCAGCATTTT
cdr3_aa: CASSVATGSNQPQHF

v_call: TRBV30
d_call: .
j_call: TRBJ1-4
clone_size: .
cdr3_nt: TGTGCCTGGAGTGGCGGGGGGGGAAATAATGAAAAACTGTTTTTT
cdr3_aa: CAWSGGGGNNEKLFF

v_call: TRBV9
d_call: .
j_call: TRBJ1-6
clone_size: .
cdr3_nt: TGTGCCAGCAGCGCTGACAGCAATAATTCACCCCTCCACTTT
cdr3_aa: CASSADSNNSPLHF

v_call: TRBV21-1
d_call: .
j_call: TRBJ1-2
clone_size: .
cdr3_nt: TGTGCCAGCAGCAAAGGAGTCAACTATGGCTACACCTTC
cdr3_aa: CASSKGVNYGYTF

v_call: TRBV4-1
d_call: TRBD1
j_call: TRBJ2-7
clone_size: few
cdr3_nt: TGCGCCAGCAGCCAAGATCCTCGACAGGGGAGCTCCTACGAGCAGTACTTC
cdr3_aa: CASSQDPRQGSSYEQYF

v_call: TRBV5-1
d_call: TRBD2
j_call: TRBJ2-2
clone_size: .
cdr3_nt: TGCGCCAGCAGCTCTCTAGCGGCTAACACCGGGGAGCTGTTTTTT
cdr3_aa: CASSSLAANTGELFF

v_call: TRBV11-2
d_call: .
j_call: TRBJ2-1
clone_size: .
cdr3_nt: TGTGCCAGCAGCTTCGGCAATGAGCAGTTCTTC
cdr3_aa: CASSFGNEQFF

v_call: TRBV7-9
d_call: TRBD1
j_call: TRBJ2-6
clone_size: few
cdr3_nt: TGTGCCAGCAGCTTCGACCCGGGACAGGATTCTGGGGCCAACGTCCTGACTTTC
cdr3_aa: CASSFDPGQDSGANVLTF

v_call: TRBV27
d_call: .
j_call: TRBJ2-7
clone_size: .
cdr3_nt: TGTGCCAGCAGTTTAGACGGGACTGGCGAGCAGTACTTC
cdr3_aa: CASSLDGTGEQYF

v_call: TRBV3-1/TRBV3-2
d_call: TRBD2
j_call: TRBJ2-1
clone_size: .
cdr3_nt: TGTGCCAGCAGCGGGGTAGCGGGAAGCTTGGGGGATGAGCAGTTCTTC
cdr3_aa: CASSGVAGSLGDEQFF

v_call: TRBV29-1
d_call: TRBD2
j_call: TRBJ2-1
clone_size: .
cdr3_nt: TGCAGCTCTAGACTAGCGACGAATGAGCAGTTCTTC
cdr3_aa: CSSRLATNEQFF

v_call: TRBV10-2
d_call: TRBD2
j_call: TRBJ2-1
clone_size: .
cdr3_nt: TGCGCCAGCAGCCCCGGGGGGAATGAGCAGTTCTTC
cdr3_aa: CASSPGGNEQFF

v_call: TRBV7-3
d_call: .
j_call: TRBJ2-1
clone_size: .
cdr3_nt: TGTGCCAGCAGCTTAAAAACAGGGCCCTACAATGAGCAGTTCTTC
cdr3_aa: CASSLKTGPYNEQFF

v_call: TRBV4-1
d_call: .
j_call: TRBJ2-7
clone_size: .
cdr3_nt: TGCGCCAGCAGCCAAGATTCCAGCGGCGACGAGCAGTACTTC
cdr3_aa: CASSQDSSGDEQYF

v_call: TRBV19
d_call: .
j_call: TRBJ1-4
clone_size: .
cdr3_nt: TGTGCCAGTAAGGAGTCAACTAATGAAAAACTGTTTTTT
cdr3_aa: CASKESTNEKLFF

v_call: TRBV10-3
d_call: .
j_call: TRBJ2-2
clone_size: .
cdr3_nt: TGTGCCATCAGGAGTAACAGCGGGGAGCTGTTTTTT
cdr3_aa: CAIRSNSGELFF